The T cell receptor (beta chain) under discussion was sequenced for a study of graft-versus-host responses after intestinal transplantation. Study context: All of the recipients had induction that used anti-thymocyte globulin, then tacrolimus and steroids for approximately 3 years.

Germline values: CDR1 MNHEY, CDR2 SVGAGI. V was pared by 6 bases and J by 5 bases, with 9 bases of the junction left unmatched. This CDR3 region has 15 residues. A remark on this clone: The antigen is not known.

Measured with immunoSEQ multiplex PCR; TCRdb has only the in-frame clones, and not every one. The sample shows tens of thousands of clones, 90% to 95% of them seen only once. The V call is TRBV6-5, the J call TRBJ1-2; 10 bases fit TRBD1. This TCR came from a human donor who was the organ donor for an intestinal transplant. The sequencing used unstimulated CD8+ T cells sorted from spleen or lymph node cells, collected before transplant. CDR3 residues: CASSWDRGAGYGYTF. CDR3 DNA sequence: TGTGCCAGCAGCTGGGACAGGGGCGCCGGGTATGGCTACACCTTC.